One sample yielded the 10 T cell receptor beta chains listed below, sequenced in a study of blood T cells in healthy people across ages. With a J-beta primer mix and a sample-barcoded 5' primer, a second PCR ran roughly 6 to 12 cycles. From the 5' RACE reads, TCRdb called clonotypes with MiXCR, one entry per CDR3 protein. The repertoire holds approximately 350,000 distinct CDR3 sequences, roughly half seen once, with under 65% in the top ten. Material: blood. Receptors were obtained from a man aged 55-75 years in good health.

The rearrangement uses TRBV11-2 and TRBJ2-1, with a possible D match to TRBD2 (5 bases). Germline V gives CDR1 SGHAT, CDR2 FQNNGV. The CDR3 is 13 residues long. Trimming shortened V by 5 bases and J by 9 bases, and 14 bases separated the two germline ends. The CDR3 loop reads CASSVGLAGEQFF. The CDR3 nucleotides are TGTGCCAGCAGCGTAGGGCTAGCCGGTGAGCAGTTCTTC.

This clonotype was observed a handful of times. The chain is built from TRBV6-2 or TRBV6-3 and TRBJ2-7; 8 bases line up with TRBD2. The trim removed 5 bases at V and 2 bases at J, leaving 5 bases unmatched. The CDR3 loop spans 14 amino acids. Germline values: CDR1 MNHEY, CDR2 SVGEGT. This CDR3 is CASSGLAGPYEQYF. The CDR3 DNA follows: TGTGCCAGCAGTGGGCTAGCGGGTCCCTACGAGCAGTACTTC.

This clonotype appeared a single time. This sequence joins TRBV20-1 and TRBJ1-5; 7 bases fit TRBD1. There are 16 residues in the CDR3. Germline CDR1 and CDR2: DFQATT and SNEGSKA (reference sequence). The V and J ends lost 0 bases and 6 bases, in that order; junction bases with no gene match: 11. The CDR3 loop reads CSARDPGTAASQPQHF. CDR3 coding DNA: TGCAGTGCTAGAGATCCAGGGACAGCAGCAAGTCAGCCCCAGCATTTT.

V and J are TRBV5-1 and TRBJ2-3; 14 nucleotides align to TRBD2. The CDR3 is 20 residues long. Germline-derived CDR1 and CDR2 are SGHRS and YFSETQ. J gave up 1 base and V 5 bases, and 15 bases lay outside the gene matches. CDR3 sequence reads: CASSRRTGTSGGIGTDTQYF. Here the CDR3 DNA reads TGCGCCAGCAGTAGGAGAACCGGGACTAGCGGGGGCATAGGCACAGATACGCAGTATTTT.

The chain has TRBV30 and TRBJ2-4; 7 nucleotides line up with TRBD1. The end of the DNA aligns better with TRBJ2-7, so the J call may be wrong. CDR1 is GTSNPN, CDR2 SVGIG, per germline (reference sequence). This CDR3 is built from 14 residues. CDR3 DNA: TGTGCCTGGAGTGTAACAGGGGTTCAATACGAGCAGTACTTC. Protein sequence: CAWSVTGVQYEQYF.

A few counts support this clonotype. The CDR3 loop is CSARALRARESTDTQYF. In DNA form, the CDR3 reads TGCAGTGCTAGAGCCCTAAGGGCCAGAGAGAGCACAGATACGCAGTATTTT. The chain is built from TRBV20-1 and TRBJ2-3; D uncertain. Trimming pared 1 base from V and 0 bases from J, leaving 17 bases between. This CDR3 comprises 17 residues. CDR1 is DFQATT, CDR2 SNEGSKA, per germline (reference sequence).

This clonotype was recorded once. The gene calls are TRBV7-9 and TRBJ1-1, with D possibly matching TRBD1 (5 bases). The CDR3 extends over 13 amino acids. Germline lookup yields CDR1 SEHNR and CDR2 FQNEAQ (reference sequence). V lost 5 bases and J 4 bases, leaving 11 bases between the germline ends. Written as DNA, the CDR3 is TGTGCCAGCAGCGAAACGGGGGTCACTGAAGCTTTCTTT. Its translation: CASSETGVTEAFF.

This clonotype was detected only a few times. The chain uses TRBV20-1 and TRBJ1-2, with 8 bases matching TRBD1. The CDR3 extends over 10 amino acids. Germline loops: CDR1 DFQATT, CDR2 SNEGSKA (reference sequence). V trimming: 7 bases; J trimming: 8 bases; junction bases outside the gene matches: 3. The CDR3 DNA sequence: TGCAGTGGGGGGACAGGCGGCTACACCTTC. Its protein is CSGGTGGYTF.

Notes on this clonotype: This may arise from a read error, as a much more abundant clone is one base away. The rearrangement links TRBV2 to TRBJ1-5; D is undetermined. V lost 4 bases, J lost 3 bases, and 10 bases lay in between. The length of the CDR3 is 14 residues. The germline gives CDR1 SNHLY, CDR2 FYNNEI. CDR3 in DNA: TGTGCCAGCAGTGGGGTGAACATCAATCAGCCCCAGCATTTT. Encoded protein: CASSGVNINQPQHF.

The rearrangement joins TRBV20-1 to TRBJ2-2; D gene ambiguous. The CDR3 spans 15 residues. The V gene lost 0 bases and the J gene lost 5 bases, with 13 bases spanning the gap. Germline CDR1 is DFQATT and CDR2 is SNEGSKA (reference sequence). This CDR3 reads CSARDLLRLTGELFF. The CDR3 bases are TGCAGTGCTAGAGATCTCTTGAGGCTAACCGGGGAGCTGTTTTTT.